The present T cell receptor (beta chain) was sequenced within a study of beta chain features in type 1 diabetes (dated by TCRdb to the late 2010s). Turning to the overall study: Patients and healthy donors did not differ in mean age, gender distribution, total cell number or subset yield. Regulatory and stem cell-like memory subsets were isolated from only 8 patients and roughly eight healthy donors, whereas naive and central memory subsets came from all 30 or so donors. In the study, TCRB repertoires of sorted circulating CD4+ T cell subsets from recently diagnosed type 1 diabetes patients were compared with those of matched healthy donors. Across all samples, fewer than 110,000,000 sorted cells were examined, and cell number per subset correlated strongly with RNA yield.

All of the isolated RNA was reverse transcribed with the High Capacity cDNA Reverse Transcription Kit, so expressed TCRB transcripts were sequenced. Deep immunoSEQ sequencing was performed on naive, central memory and regulatory T cell samples, with an average of roughly 3.5 million total reads per sample. Sorted cells were lysed in RLT buffer, and RNA was extracted using DNase-treated RNeasy Micro or Mini kits according to cell number. Each cell subset was processed separately to prevent cross-contamination, with patient and healthy donor samples processed together. The immunoSEQ multiplex PCR was used to amplify TCRB sequences from cDNA, generating 87-bp fragments that spanned the CDR3 region. The amplicons were sequenced using the Illumina HiSeq platform. The paper's data handling went like this. Synthetic template baselines were used to correct PCR bias computationally, reads within Hamming distance 2 were collapsed, and singletons that could not be merged were discarded. By aligning reads against IMGT, V, D and J genes, CDR3 length, and insertions or deletions at six rearrangement sites were assigned. Within each subset, clonotype counts were normalized to sorted cell number, and only after that were true diversity and Gini coefficients computed with the tcR R package. The overlap coefficient, calculated on TCRB nucleotide sequences, was used to quantify repertoire sharing. As a proxy for the pre-selection repertoire, out-of-frame TCRB sequences from naive cells were analyzed. TCRdb took this table from immuneACCESS and kept in-frame rearrangements with V and J called. Such tables lack part of the clones; where checked against another copy, unresolved V genes explain under half of the gap, and the rest is unexplained. V and J calls plus clone size are reproduced from that table; the DNA served to infer D and trimming. In all, the sample holds under 950,000 clones, and roughly 15% of those were seen once. 0.02% to 0.025% of the sample is taken by the ten largest.

Study-wide conclusions, independent of this receptor: Because cDNA was sequenced instead of genomic DNA, highly expressing activated cells could be over-represented, though the groups showed no difference in activation or CD3 levels. The naive, central memory and regulatory TCRB repertoires appeared to resemble one another more closely among patients than among healthy donors. Because the HLA sub-analyses included only small numbers of individuals, any influence of HLA type on TCRB rearrangement was left unresolved. Type 1 diabetes patients showed a moderate but significant shortening of TCRB CDR3 length in all four CD4+ subsets. At VDJ recombination sites, patients with type 1 diabetes made fewer insertions and deleted more nucleotides, a pattern implying thymic rearrangement abnormalities. PCR may preferentially amplify shorter templates, but because patient and control samples were amplified and corrected together, any resulting skew would affect both groups equally.

V trim: 4 bases; J trim: 0 bases; unmatched bases: 15. The CDR3 spans 19 residues, from the cysteine through the phenylalanine. Kept here is only the CDR3 DNA, which spans 57 bases and is read in frame from base 1. From the germline V gene, CDR1 is MDHEN and CDR2 is SYDVKM. Each donor gave one peripheral blood draw, about 110 mL on average, collected into heparinised tubes. Naive, central memory, regulatory and stem cell-like memory CD4+ T cells were sorted on a BD FACSAria II using a panel including CD45RO, CCR7, CD25, CD127, CD95 and CD27. All sorted populations exceeded 95% purity. Right away, PBMCs were isolated by Lymphoprep density gradient centrifugation and were stained directly, with no culture step. Samples were stained and sorted in pairs, with one healthy donor and one patient per experiment, so that batch effects were minimized. This clone came up a few times. Its antigen target is currently unknown. No base-level quality is on record; no much larger clone is a single base apart.

The TCR sequence derives from a woman aged 18-35 years in good health. The receptor chain draws on TRBV28 and TRBJ2-3, and TRBD2 aligns with 8 junction nucleotides. Sequenced sample: naive CD4+ T cells from blood. The sample's cell subset or site label, decoded: true naive CD4+ T cells. The nucleotides are TGTGCCAGCAGTTCGTCGGAGTTAATAGCGGGACGGAGCACAGATACGCAGTATTTT. It specifies CASSSSELIAGRSTDTQYF.